This is a list of T cell receptor beta chains from one sample in a study of OX40 agonist ivuxolimab in advanced cancers. Libraries were prepared by immunoSEQ multiplex PCR; TCRdb keeps only in-frame clonotypes and omits some of them. The table has around 63,000 clones, 70% to 90% seen once. The sequences come from CD4+ or CD8+ T cells sorted from blood, collected in a trial of the OX40 agonist ivuxolimab. These receptors were obtained from an adult with an advanced solid tumor such as melanoma, head and neck, liver or kidney cancer. Both conserved end residues are part of each CDR3. The D gene is left open where the match is weak. A clone size is listed for some rows: how often the clone was seen (once, few, many), or a class if it is expanded.

V gene	J gene	D gene	clone size	CDR3 length	CDR3 protein	CDR3 DNA
TRBV2	TRBJ1-5	.	.	14	CASSELHRNQPQHF	TGTGCCAGCAGTGAGTTGCACCGCAATCAGCCCCAGCATTTT
TRBV6-6	TRBJ2-3	.	.	15	CASGEQVISTDTQYF	TGTGCCAGCGGGGAACAGGTGATTAGCACAGATACGCAGTATTTT
TRBV11-3	TRBJ1-1	TRBD1	.	14	CASRSGGVSTEAFF	TGTGCCAGCAGATCAGGGGGGGTTTCGACTGAAGCTTTCTTT
TRBV2	TRBJ2-5	TRBD1	.	13	CASSGERDSPKYF	TGTGCCAGCAGCGGGGAGAGGGACAGCCCAAAGTACTTC
TRBV7-9	TRBJ2-5	.	.	15	CASSLSNLFQETQYF	TGTGCCAGCAGCTTATCAAATCTATTCCAAGAGACCCAGTACTTC
TRBV4-3	TRBJ2-7	.	.	14	CASSSGWESHEQYF	TGCGCCAGCAGCTCGGGGTGGGAGAGTCACGAGCAGTACTTC
TRBV29-1	TRBJ1-1	.	few	13	CSVRSVPNTEAFF	TGCAGCGTTAGGAGCGTCCCGAACACTGAAGCTTTCTTT
TRBV7-9	TRBJ1-3	.	.	14	CASSLSTAENTIYF	TGTGCCAGCAGCTTATCCACGGCGGAAAACACCATATATTTT
TRBV6-5	TRBJ2-7	TRBD1	.	14	CASRGRDRVHEQYF	TGTGCCAGCAGGGGGCGGGACAGGGTACACGAGCAGTACTTC
TRBV10-3	TRBJ2-5	TRBD2	.	17	CAISATLLSGSGETQYF	TGTGCCATCAGTGCAACCCTCCTCAGCGGGAGTGGAGAGACCCAGTACTTC
TRBV9	TRBJ2-6	.	.	16	CASSAYAAAGANVLTF	TGTGCCAGCAGCGCATACGCCGCCGCTGGGGCCAACGTCCTGACTTTC
TRBV5-1	TRBJ2-3	.	once	14	CASSFGASTDTQYF	TGCGCCAGCAGCTTTGGGGCTTCCACAGATACGCAGTATTTT
TRBV18	TRBJ2-7	TRBD2	.	15	CASSPGAGADREQYF	TGTGCCAGCTCACCGGGTGCGGGAGCAGATCGCGAGCAGTACTTC
TRBV27	TRBJ2-3	TRBD2	.	16	CASRKLAGTSTDTQYF	TGTGCCAGCAGGAAACTAGCGGGAACGTCGACAGATACGCAGTATTTT
TRBV7-9	TRBJ2-7	.	.	12	CASSRTIYEQYF	TGTGCCAGCAGCCGGACCATCTACGAGCAGTACTTC
TRBV9	TRBJ2-7	TRBD1	few	14	CASSPGTASYEQYF	TGTGCCAGCAGCCCAGGGACAGCCTCCTACGAGCAGTACTTC
TRBV2	TRBJ2-5	TRBD2	.	14	CASRPLAGQETQYF	TGTGCCAGCAGACCACTAGCGGGCCAAGAGACCCAGTACTTC
TRBV28	TRBJ2-5	.	.	12	CASSFRQETQYF	TGTGCCAGCAGTTTCCGACAGGAGACCCAGTACTTC
TRBV28	TRBJ1-2	.	.	14	CASGHMVTGYGYTF	TGTGCCAGCGGGCACATGGTAACCGGCTATGGCTACACCTTC
TRBV6-5	TRBJ1-2	.	.	14	CASSSGRANYGYTF	TGTGCCAGCAGTTCAGGGAGAGCTAACTATGGCTACACCTTC
TRBV5-1	TRBJ1-1	TRBD1	.	14	CASSSGQPNTEAFF	TGCGCCAGCAGCTCGGGACAGCCGAACACTGAAGCTTTCTTT
TRBV6-1	TRBJ2-1	TRBD2	.	13	CASREGGPVEQFF	TGTGCCAGCAGGGAGGGAGGGCCAGTTGAGCAGTTCTTC
TRBV7-3	TRBJ2-1	TRBD2	.	14	CASSLRERDNEQFF	TGTGCCAGCAGCTTGCGGGAGCGAGACAATGAGCAGTTCTTC
TRBV19	TRBJ1-4	.	.	13	CASSMGDFEKLFF	TGTGCCAGTAGTATGGGGGATTTTGAAAAACTGTTTTTT
TRBV18	TRBJ2-1	TRBD2	.	15	CASSQGSGRAGEQFF	TGTGCCAGCTCACAGGGGAGCGGGAGGGCCGGTGAGCAGTTCTTC
TRBV2	TRBJ1-2	.	.	14	CASSVGDNSHGYTF	TGTGCCAGCAGTGTCGGGGACAACTCTCATGGCTACACCTTC
TRBV5-1	TRBJ2-3	.	.	14	CASSWQGNTDTQYF	TGCGCCAGCAGCTGGCAGGGCAACACAGATACGCAGTATTTT
TRBV28	TRBJ1-1	.	.	14	CASLGLVMNTEAFF	TGTGCCAGCCTCGGGTTGGTTATGAACACTGAAGCTTTCTTT
TRBV2	TRBJ1-5	TRBD1	.	14	CASSSDRGNQPQHF	TGTGCCAGCAGTTCGGACAGGGGCAATCAGCCCCAGCATTTT
TRBV5-5	TRBJ2-4	TRBD1	.	17	CASSLAETGGTKNIQYF	TGTGCCAGCAGCTTGGCCGAGACAGGGGGTACCAAAAACATTCAGTACTTC
TRBV6-6	TRBJ2-5	TRBD1	.	13	CATLDRPTETQYF	TGTGCCACCCTGGACAGGCCGACAGAGACCCAGTACTTC
TRBV7-3	TRBJ2-1	TRBD2	.	14	CASSSTSGGLEQFF	TGTGCCAGCAGCTCAACTAGCGGGGGATTAGAGCAGTTCTTC
TRBV10-3	TRBJ2-1	TRBD2	.	17	CAASLSSGRATSGEQFF	TGTGCCGCCTCGCTTTCTAGCGGGAGGGCCACTTCAGGTGAGCAGTTCTTC
TRBV11-2	TRBJ2-1	.	.	13	CASSLATYNEQFF	TGTGCCAGCAGCCTAGCGACATACAATGAGCAGTTCTTC
TRBV4-1	TRBJ1-2	.	.	16	CASSQESGTRGGGYTF	TGCGCCAGCAGCCAAGAATCAGGGACAAGGGGAGGTGGCTACACCTTC
TRBV7-9	TRBJ2-6	.	.	18	CASRGGVQIASGANVLTF	TGTGCCAGCAGGGGCGGGGTACAGATAGCCTCTGGGGCCAACGTCCTGACTTTC
TRBV7-2	TRBJ2-1	TRBD1	.	13	CASSPDRGNEQFF	TGTGCCAGCAGCCCGGACAGGGGCAATGAGCAGTTCTTC
TRBV2	TRBJ1-1	.	.	15	CASSVRVGGNTEAFF	TGTGCCAGCAGTGTCCGTGTGGGGGGGAACACTGAAGCTTTCTTT
TRBV6-5	TRBJ2-7	TRBD1	.	15	CASSYSRGQNYEQYF	TGTGCCAGCAGTTACTCCCGGGGACAGAACTACGAGCAGTACTTC
TRBV7-2	TRBJ2-7	TRBD2	.	14	CASSFLAGVYEQYF	TGTGCCAGCAGCTTTCTAGCGGGAGTCTACGAGCAGTACTTC
TRBV10-3	TRBJ2-6	.	.	15	CAISDRDSGANVLTF	TGTGCCATCAGTGACAGGGACTCTGGGGCCAACGTCCTGACTTTC
TRBV2	TRBJ1-2	TRBD1	.	15	CASSEGTGGDYGYTF	TGTGCCAGCAGTGAGGGGACAGGGGGCGACTATGGCTACACCTTC
TRBV5-1	TRBJ2-2	TRBD1	.	14	CASSTGGNTGELFF	TGCGCCAGCTCGACAGGGGGCAATACCGGGGAGCTGTTTTTT
TRBV5-1	TRBJ2-1	.	.	14	CASSSTGSGNEQFF	TGCGCCAGCAGCTCGACGGGGAGTGGGAATGAGCAGTTCTTC
TRBV19	TRBJ1-5	.	once	16	CASSIFAGGPGQPQHF	TGTGCCAGTAGTATATTCGCCGGCGGCCCGGGGCAGCCCCAGCATTTT
TRBV2	TRBJ1-1	TRBD1	once	14	CASFQGQLNTEAFF	TGTGCCAGCTTCCAGGGACAGCTGAACACTGAAGCTTTCTTT
TRBV7-8	TRBJ2-7	.	.	16	CASSSHTRLARGGQYF	TGTGCCAGCAGCTCACATACCCGACTAGCACGAGGGGGGCAGTACTTC
TRBV21-1	TRBJ1-5	.	.	20	CASSKKTETEEGCGNQPQHF	TGTGCCAGCAGCAAGAAAACGGAAACCGAGGAGGGGTGTGGCAATCAGCCCCAGCATTTT
TRBV9	TRBJ1-5	.	once	14	CASSEGLGDQPQHF	TGTGCCAGCAGCGAAGGTCTTGGGGATCAGCCCCAGCATTTT
TRBV7-6	TRBJ1-1	.	.	14	CASSLAGQNTEAFF	TGTGCCAGCAGCTTAGCGGGGCAGAACACTGAAGCTTTCTTT
TRBV28	TRBJ1-1	.	few	15	CASSNSPVRYTEAFF	TGTGCCAGCAGTAACAGCCCAGTAAGGTACACTGAAGCTTTCTTT
TRBV29-1	TRBJ2-5	TRBD2	.	18	CSVGGMVAGEGIQETQYF	TGCAGCGTTGGGGGGATGGTAGCGGGAGAGGGTATCCAAGAGACCCAGTACTTC
TRBV7-9	TRBJ1-1	.	.	16	CASSLGRTAVDTEAFF	TGTGCCAGCAGCTTAGGACGAACGGCGGTTGACACTGAAGCTTTCTTT
TRBV7-7	TRBJ2-5	TRBD1	.	14	CASRPTGVTETQYF	TGTGCCAGCAGGCCAACAGGGGTCACGGAGACCCAGTACTTC